This is a list of T cell receptor beta chains from one sample in a study of CD8 T cells in Susac syndrome. TCRdb re-called the immunoSEQ multiplex PCR reads with MiXCR, one entry per CDR3 protein. Of about 180,000 distinct CDR3 sequences listed, roughly 94% are singletons. The specimen was CD4+ T cells from PBMCs. These receptors came from a human donor with Susac syndrome. Both conserved end residues are part of each CDR3. Only some rows state a clone size, as once, few, many or a class for expanded clones.

CASSVRARQGDEQFF | 15 | TRBV9 | NA
CASSLVWGSTDTQYF | 15 | TRBV7-6 | NA
CASSHSLNYGYTF | 13 | TRBV14 | NA
CSARDLTSGSSYEQYF | 16 | TRBV20-1 | NA
CASSQDPRAEAFF | 13 | TRBV4-3 | NA
CAWSGGTGNQPQHF | 14 | TRBV30 | NA
CASSPPGQGGSYTF | 14 | TRBV18 | NA
CASSQVGSGGDTQYF | 15 | TRBV4-2 | NA
CASSLESQNRGRGGYTF | 17 | TRBV12-3/TRBV12-4 | NA
CASSHGQRVYEQYF | 14 | TRBV6-6 | NA
CASADRVDEKLFF | 13 | TRBV19 | NA
CASSSHGPGLAGFGANVLTF | 20 | TRBV28 | NA
CASSPSGTVFAGYTF | 15 | TRBV19 | NA
CSARSFAGDLHQETQYF | 17 | TRBV20-1 | NA
CASSLQIERSYNEQFF | 16 | TRBV4-2 | NA
CSADDRGRTYNEQFF | 15 | TRBV20-1 | NA
CSAAPVGGMKPDTQYF | 16 | TRBV20-1 | NA
CASSSTDRGSGEQYF | 15 | TRBV27 | NA
CASSLRTGEYGYTF | 14 | TRBV5-4 | NA
CSAIGTSGRSSYEQYF | 16 | TRBV20-1 | NA
CSALNPNQPQHF | 12 | TRBV29-1 | NA
CASSIHDRGYGYTF | 14 | TRBV19 | NA
CAWKRGGNTEAFF | 13 | TRBV30 | NA
CSARFPGGYGYTF | 13 | TRBV20-1 | once
CASSLAQGANTEAFF | 15 | TRBV11-2 | NA
CSVGQGAGELFF | 12 | TRBV29-1 | NA
CATSVAGTRRGPTYEQYF | 18 | TRBV24-1 | NA
CASSPSPGGSNQPQHF | 16 | TRBV4-3 | once
CASSFEGRGTDTQYF | 15 | TRBV5-1 | NA
CATSDGSSYEQYF | 13 | TRBV24-1 | once
CASSRLAGGRRGEQFF | 16 | TRBV12-3/TRBV12-4 | NA
CASSQSFFGVDTQYF | 15 | TRBV3-1 | once
CASSLMFPASGSTDTQYF | 18 | TRBV11-2 | once
CASSQRGQDTQYF | 13 | TRBV3-1 | NA
CASSNGNTGELFF | 13 | TRBV21-1 | once
CSVVWLSSYEQYF | 13 | TRBV29-1 | NA
CASSLSRGISYEQYF | 15 | TRBV27 | NA
CASRFTANTEAFF | 13 | TRBV12-3/TRBV12-4 | once
CATHVIGRQETQYF | 14 | TRBV28 | NA
CSARDSVGRDTDTQYF | 16 | TRBV20-1 | NA
CSAGGGGVNREQFF | 14 | TRBV29-1 | NA
CASSARQGMNTEAFF | 15 | TRBV6-1 | NA
CASTPVGQGNSPLHF | 15 | TRBV19 | NA
CASSAYVEPADNEQFF | 16 | TRBV13 | NA
CASSQATLLSTDTQYF | 16 | TRBV4-1 | once
CASRGLPTGRNQPQHF | 16 | TRBV2 | NA
CAWSVRGAGEQYF | 13 | TRBV30 | NA
CASSLLRGTSGNTQYF | 16 | TRBV7-9 | NA
CASSRTSGYEDTQYF | 15 | TRBV6-5 | once
CAWGHFEAFF | 10 | TRBV30 | NA